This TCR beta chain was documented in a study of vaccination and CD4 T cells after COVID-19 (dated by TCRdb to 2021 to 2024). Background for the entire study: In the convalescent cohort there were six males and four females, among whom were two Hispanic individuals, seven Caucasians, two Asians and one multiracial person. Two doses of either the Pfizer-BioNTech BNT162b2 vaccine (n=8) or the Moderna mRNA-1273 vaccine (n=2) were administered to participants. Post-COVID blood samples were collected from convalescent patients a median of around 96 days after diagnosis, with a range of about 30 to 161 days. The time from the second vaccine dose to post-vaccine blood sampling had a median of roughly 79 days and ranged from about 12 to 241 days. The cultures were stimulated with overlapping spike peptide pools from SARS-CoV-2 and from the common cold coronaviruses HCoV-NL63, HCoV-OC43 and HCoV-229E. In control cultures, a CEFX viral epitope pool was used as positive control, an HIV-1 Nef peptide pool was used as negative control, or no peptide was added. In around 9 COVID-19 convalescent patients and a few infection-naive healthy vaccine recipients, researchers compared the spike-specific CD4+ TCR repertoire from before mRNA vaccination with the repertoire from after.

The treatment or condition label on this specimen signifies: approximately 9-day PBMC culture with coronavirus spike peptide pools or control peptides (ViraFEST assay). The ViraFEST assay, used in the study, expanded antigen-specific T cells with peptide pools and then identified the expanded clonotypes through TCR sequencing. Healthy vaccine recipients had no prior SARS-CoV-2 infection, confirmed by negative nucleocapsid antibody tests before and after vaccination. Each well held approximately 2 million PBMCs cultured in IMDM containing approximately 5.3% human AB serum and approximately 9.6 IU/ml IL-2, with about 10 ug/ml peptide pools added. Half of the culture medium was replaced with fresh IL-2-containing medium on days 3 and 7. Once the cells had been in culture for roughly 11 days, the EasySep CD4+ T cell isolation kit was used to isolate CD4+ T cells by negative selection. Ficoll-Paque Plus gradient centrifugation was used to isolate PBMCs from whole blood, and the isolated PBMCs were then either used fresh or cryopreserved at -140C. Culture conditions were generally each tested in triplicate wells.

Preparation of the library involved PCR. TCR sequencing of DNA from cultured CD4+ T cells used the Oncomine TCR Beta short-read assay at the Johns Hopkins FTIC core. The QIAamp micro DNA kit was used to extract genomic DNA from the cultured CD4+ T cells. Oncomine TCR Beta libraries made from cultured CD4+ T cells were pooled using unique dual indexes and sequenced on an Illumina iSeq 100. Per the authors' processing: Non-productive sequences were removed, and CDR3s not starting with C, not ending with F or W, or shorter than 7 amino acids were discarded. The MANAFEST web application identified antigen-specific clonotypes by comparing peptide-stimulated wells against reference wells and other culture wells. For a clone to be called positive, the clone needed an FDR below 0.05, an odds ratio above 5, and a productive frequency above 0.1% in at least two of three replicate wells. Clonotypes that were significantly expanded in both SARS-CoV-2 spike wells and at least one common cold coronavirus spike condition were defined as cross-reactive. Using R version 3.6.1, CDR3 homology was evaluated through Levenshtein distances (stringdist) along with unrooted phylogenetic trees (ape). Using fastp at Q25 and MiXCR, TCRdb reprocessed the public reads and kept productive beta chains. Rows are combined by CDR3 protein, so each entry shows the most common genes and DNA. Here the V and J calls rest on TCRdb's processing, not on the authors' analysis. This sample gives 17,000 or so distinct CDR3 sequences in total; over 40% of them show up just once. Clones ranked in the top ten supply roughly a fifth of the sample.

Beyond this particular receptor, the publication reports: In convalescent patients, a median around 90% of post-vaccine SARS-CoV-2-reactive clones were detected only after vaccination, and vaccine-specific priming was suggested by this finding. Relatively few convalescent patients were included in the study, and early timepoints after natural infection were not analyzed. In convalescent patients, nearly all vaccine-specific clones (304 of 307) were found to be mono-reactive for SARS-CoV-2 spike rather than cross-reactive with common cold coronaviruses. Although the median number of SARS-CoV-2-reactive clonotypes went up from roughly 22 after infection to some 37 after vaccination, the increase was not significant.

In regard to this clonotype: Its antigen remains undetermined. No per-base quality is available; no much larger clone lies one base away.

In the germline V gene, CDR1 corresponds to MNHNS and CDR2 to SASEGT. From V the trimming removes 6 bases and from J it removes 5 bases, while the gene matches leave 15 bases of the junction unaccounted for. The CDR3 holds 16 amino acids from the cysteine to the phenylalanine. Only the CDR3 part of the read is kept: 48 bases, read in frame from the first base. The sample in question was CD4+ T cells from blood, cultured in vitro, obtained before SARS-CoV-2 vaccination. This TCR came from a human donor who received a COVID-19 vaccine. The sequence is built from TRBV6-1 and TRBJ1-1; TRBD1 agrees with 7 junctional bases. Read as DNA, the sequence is TGTGCCAGCAGGAGAACCCTAAGACAGGGAAATACTGAAGCTTTCTTT. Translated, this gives CASRRTLRQGNTEAFF.